This T cell receptor beta chain was captured by sequencing in a study of blood T cell repertoires in COVID-19. Study information: Collection of acute and convalescent COVID-19 samples took place in the United States, Italy and Spain. T cells, B-cell-depleted T cells, or PBMCs supplied cDNA or gDNA.

This clone was seen a handful of times. Recruited during active infection, patients (from Seattle) were subsequently followed longitudinally. The CDR3 has 17 amino acids. With 4 bases clipped from V and 4 bases from J, the junction kept 10 bases outside the gene matches. Germline V lookup: CDR1 SGDLS, CDR2 YYNGEE. Authors' processing steps: Reference gene primer amplification gave estimated nucleated cell counts. Measured with immunoSEQ multiplex PCR; TCRdb has only the in-frame clones, and not every one. V and J calls and clone size follow that table, whereas D and trimming were derived from the DNA. In the table there are around 170,000 clones, 80% to 85% of which are singletons.

Sequenced material: peripheral blood. The sequence was collected from a woman older than 75 with COVID-19, enrolled during active disease. The V gene is TRBV9, the J gene TRBJ2-3; TRBD2 matches 12 bases. CDR3 nucleotides: TGTGCCAGCAGCCCCCAAAGGGCTAGCGGGAGGGCAGATACGCAGTATTTT. Amino acids: CASSPQRASGRADTQYF.